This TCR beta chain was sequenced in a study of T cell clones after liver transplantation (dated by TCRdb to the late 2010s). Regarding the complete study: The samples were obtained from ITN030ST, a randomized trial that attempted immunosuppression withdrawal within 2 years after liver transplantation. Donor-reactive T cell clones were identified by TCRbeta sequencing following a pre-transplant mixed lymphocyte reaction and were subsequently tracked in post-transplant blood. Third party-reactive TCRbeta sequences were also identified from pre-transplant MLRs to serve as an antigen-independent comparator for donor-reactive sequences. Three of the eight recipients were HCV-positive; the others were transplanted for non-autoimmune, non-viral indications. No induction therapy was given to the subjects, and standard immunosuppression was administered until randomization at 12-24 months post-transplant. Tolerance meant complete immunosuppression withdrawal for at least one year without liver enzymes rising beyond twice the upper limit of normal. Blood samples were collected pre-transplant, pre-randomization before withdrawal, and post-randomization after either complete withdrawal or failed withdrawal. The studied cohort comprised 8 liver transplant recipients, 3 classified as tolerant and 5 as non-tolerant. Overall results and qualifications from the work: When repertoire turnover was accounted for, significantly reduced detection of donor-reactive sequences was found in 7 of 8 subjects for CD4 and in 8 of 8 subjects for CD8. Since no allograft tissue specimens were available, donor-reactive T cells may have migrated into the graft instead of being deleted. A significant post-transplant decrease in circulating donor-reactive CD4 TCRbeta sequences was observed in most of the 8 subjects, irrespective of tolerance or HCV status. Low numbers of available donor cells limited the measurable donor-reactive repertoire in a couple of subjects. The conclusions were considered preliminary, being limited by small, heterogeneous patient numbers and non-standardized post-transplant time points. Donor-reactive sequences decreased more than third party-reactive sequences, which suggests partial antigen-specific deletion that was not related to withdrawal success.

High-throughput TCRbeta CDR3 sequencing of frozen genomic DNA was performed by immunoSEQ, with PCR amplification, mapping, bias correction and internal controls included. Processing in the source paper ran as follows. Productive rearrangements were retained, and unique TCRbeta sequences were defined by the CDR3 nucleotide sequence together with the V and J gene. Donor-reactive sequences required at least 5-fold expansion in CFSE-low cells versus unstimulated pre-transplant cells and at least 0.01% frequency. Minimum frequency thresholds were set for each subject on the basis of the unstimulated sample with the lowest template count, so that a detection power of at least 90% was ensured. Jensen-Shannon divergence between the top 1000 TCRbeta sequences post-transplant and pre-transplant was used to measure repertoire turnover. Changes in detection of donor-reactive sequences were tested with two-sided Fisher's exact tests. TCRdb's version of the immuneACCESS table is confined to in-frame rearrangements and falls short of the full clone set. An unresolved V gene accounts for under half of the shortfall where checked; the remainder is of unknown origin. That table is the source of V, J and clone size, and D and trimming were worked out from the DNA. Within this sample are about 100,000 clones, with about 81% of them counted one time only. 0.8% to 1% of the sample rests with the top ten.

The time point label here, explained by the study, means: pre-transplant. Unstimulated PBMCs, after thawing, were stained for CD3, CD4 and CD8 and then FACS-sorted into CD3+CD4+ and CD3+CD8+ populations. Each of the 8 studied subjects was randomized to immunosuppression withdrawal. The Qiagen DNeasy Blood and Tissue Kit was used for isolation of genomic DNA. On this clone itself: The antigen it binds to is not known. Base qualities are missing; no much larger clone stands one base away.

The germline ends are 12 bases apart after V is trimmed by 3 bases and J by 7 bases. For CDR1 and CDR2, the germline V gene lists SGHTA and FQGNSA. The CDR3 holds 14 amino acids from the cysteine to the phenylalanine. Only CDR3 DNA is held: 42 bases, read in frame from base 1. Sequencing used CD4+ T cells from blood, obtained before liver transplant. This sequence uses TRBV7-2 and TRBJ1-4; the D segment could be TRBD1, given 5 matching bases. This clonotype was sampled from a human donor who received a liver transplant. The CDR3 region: CASSFSGKGEKLFF. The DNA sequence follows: TGTGCCAGCAGCTTTTCAGGGAAGGGTGAAAAACTGTTTTTT.